This T cell receptor (beta chain) was observed in a study of siplizumab effects on memory and regulatory T cells. Findings and caveats of the study: Researchers could not give a naive or memory phenotype to roughly 75-96% of proliferating CD4+ or CD8+ clones. Naive T cells seemed more diverse than memory cells; they also seemed major alloresponse contributors.

Of note for this clone: Its antigen is not known.

V was shortened by 5 bases and J by 5 bases, with 12 bases between the two germline ends. The V gene's germline CDR1 is MNHEY and CDR2 SVGAGI. The CDR3 loop spans 13 amino acids. TCR templates, roughly 10^5 per sample, were assayed. Data came from immunoSEQ multiplex PCR; TCRdb stores just in-frame clones and leaves some out. The sample lists more than 95,000 clones, approximately 94% occurring once. The sequencing sample was made of CD4+ T cells sorted from blood. V gene TRBV6-5 combines with J gene TRBJ1-1, with D maybe TRBD1 (6 bases). The TCR sequence derives from a human donor in good health. CDR3 amino acids: CASSGVRGTEAFF. In nucleotides, the CDR3 is TGTGCCAGCAGTGGGGTTAGGGGGACTGAAGCTTTCTTT.